This T cell receptor (beta chain) was sequenced during a study of CD8 T cells in Susac syndrome. The CDR3 length is 14 residues. Germline CDR1 and CDR2: MNHNS and SASEGT. Trimming removed 1 base from V and 6 bases from J, with 10 bases in between. Random hexamers served to reverse transcribe roughly 0.45 to 1 ug RNA. Amplification of TCR beta CDR3 across 54 Vbeta and 13 Jbeta was performed with immunoSEQ multiplex PCR. TCRdb analysed the immunoSEQ multiplex PCR reads with MiXCR anew, one entry per CDR3 protein. The data contain 200,000 to 300,000 distinct CDR3 sequences, roughly 95% of them seen just once; the ten biggest clones take up roughly 0.07%. The T cells that were sequenced for TCR beta were CD8+ and CD4+ cells from blood. The multiple sclerosis controls, all treatment-naive patients, had relapsing-remitting disease that was stable or active. Both CD4+ and CD8+ T cells were negatively isolated, and TEMRA cells underwent FACS enrichment.

The source is a human donor with multiple sclerosis. This chain joins TRBV6-1 and TRBJ1-5; possible D gene TRBD1, 5 bases. The specimen sequenced was CD4+ T cells from PBMCs. DNA of the CDR3: TGTGCCAGCAGTGAAGAGAGGGGAGGTCAGCCCCAGCATTTT. Translated: CASSEERGGQPQHF.